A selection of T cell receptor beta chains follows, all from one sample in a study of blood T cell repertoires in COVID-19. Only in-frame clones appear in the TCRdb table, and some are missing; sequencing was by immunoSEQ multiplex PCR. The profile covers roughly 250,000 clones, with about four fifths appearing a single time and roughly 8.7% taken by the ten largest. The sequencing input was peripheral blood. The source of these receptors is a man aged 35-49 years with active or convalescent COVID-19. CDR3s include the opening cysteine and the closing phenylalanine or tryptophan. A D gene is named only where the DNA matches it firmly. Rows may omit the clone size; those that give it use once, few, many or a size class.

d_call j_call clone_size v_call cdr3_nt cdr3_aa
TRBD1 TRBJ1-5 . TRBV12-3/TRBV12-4 TGTGCCAGCAGGGGGACAGTGAATCAGCCCCAGCATTTT CASRGTVNQPQHF
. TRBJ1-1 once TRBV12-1 TGTGCCAGCAGCCATCCGGGACAAACCCTTCCGATCACTGAAGCTTTCTTT CASSHPGQTLPITEAFF
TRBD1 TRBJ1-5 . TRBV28 TGTGCCAGCAGTACAGGGGTTGGCAATCAGCCCCAGCATTTT CASSTGVGNQPQHF
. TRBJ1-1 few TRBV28 TGTGCCAGCAGTTTCTTCACCTCTGGACAGAACACTGAAGCTTTCTTT CASSFFTSGQNTEAFF
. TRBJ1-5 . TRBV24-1 TGTGCCACCAGTGATTCGCTAGGGGTTCAGCCCCAGCATTTT CATSDSLGVQPQHF
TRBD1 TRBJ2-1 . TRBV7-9 TGTGCCAGCAGCTTCAAGGGACAGGGGGATGAGCAGTTCTTC CASSFKGQGDEQFF
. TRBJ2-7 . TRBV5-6 TGTGCCAGCAGCCGTAGGGGTGCGCGGTCGATGGATTCCTACGAGCAGTACTTC CASSRRGARSMDSYEQYF
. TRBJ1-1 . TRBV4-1 TGCGCCAGCAGCCAAAAGGGGTTCACTGAAGCTTTCTTT CASSQKGFTEAFF
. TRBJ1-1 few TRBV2 TGTGCCAGCAACCTACAGGGTGCGGGCACTGAAGCTTTCTTT CASNLQGAGTEAFF
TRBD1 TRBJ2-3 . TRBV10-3 TGTGCCTCCAAGGGGGCTGGGGAGGATACGCAGTATTTT CASKGAGEDTQYF
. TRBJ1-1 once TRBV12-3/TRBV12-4 TGTGCCAGCAGTTTTGGCCAGAACACTGAAGCTTTCTTT CASSFGQNTEAFF
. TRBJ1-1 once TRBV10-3 TGTGCCATCAGTGGGGGGACTGCGAACACTGAAGCTTTCTTT CAISGGTANTEAFF
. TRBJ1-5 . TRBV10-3 TGTGCCAACAGTCGGGCGGGGGATCAGCCCCAGCATTTT CANSRAGDQPQHF
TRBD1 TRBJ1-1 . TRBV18 TGTGCCAGCTCACCGCGGGACAGGGTGGACACAGCTTTCTTT CASSPRDRVDTAFF
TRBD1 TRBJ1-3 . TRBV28 TGTGCCAGCAGTTACGGTGGGCAGGGGGCAGATGGAAACACCATATATTTT CASSYGGQGADGNTIYF
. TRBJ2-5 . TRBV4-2 TGTGCCAGCAGCCAAGATTCCAGTCACCAAGAGACCCAGTACTTC CASSQDSSHQETQYF
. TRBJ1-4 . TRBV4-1 TGCGCCAGCAGCCAAGAGCAGGGGTTGGGGGTTGAAAAACTGTTTTTT CASSQEQGLGVEKLFF
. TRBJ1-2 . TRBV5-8 TGTGCCAGCAGCTTGGTTCCCGACAGGAACTATGGCTACACCTTC CASSLVPDRNYGYTF
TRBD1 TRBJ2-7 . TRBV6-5 TGTGCCAGCAGTCTCCGACAGGGCATCTCCTACGAGCAGTACTTC CASSLRQGISYEQYF
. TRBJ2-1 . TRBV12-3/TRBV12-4 TGTGCCAGCAGCCCCGGGAACAATGAGCAGTTCTTC CASSPGNNEQFF
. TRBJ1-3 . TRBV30 TGTGCCTGGAGTGTTGGGAGCGGAAACACCATATATTTT CAWSVGSGNTIYF
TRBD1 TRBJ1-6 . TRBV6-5 TGTGCCAGCAGTTCCGACTGGACAGGGACTAATTCACCCCTCCACTTT CASSSDWTGTNSPLHF
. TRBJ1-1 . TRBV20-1 TGCAGTGCCAGGGGTTACACTGAAGCTTTCTTT CSARGYTEAFF
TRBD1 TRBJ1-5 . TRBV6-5 TGTGCCAGTGTGACAGGGGTTCGCAATCAGCCCCAGCATTTT CASVTGVRNQPQHF
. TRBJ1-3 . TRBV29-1 TGCAGCGTCCTTCGGCCGGGTCCCTCTGGAAACACCATATATTTT CSVLRPGPSGNTIYF
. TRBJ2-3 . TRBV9 TGTGCCAGCAGCTCACGGGGCGGGGACAGCACAGATACGCAGTATTTT CASSSRGGDSTDTQYF
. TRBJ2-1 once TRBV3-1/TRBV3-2 TGTGCCAGCAGCCCTTTGACAGCATACAATGAGCAGTTCTTC CASSPLTAYNEQFF
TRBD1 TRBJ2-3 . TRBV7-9 TGTGCCAGCAGCAGAGAGGGGGCTCGGACAGATACGCAGTATTTT CASSREGARTDTQYF
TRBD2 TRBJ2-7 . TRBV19 TGTGCCAGTAGGGGAGGGCTATCCTACGAGCAGTACTTC CASRGGLSYEQYF
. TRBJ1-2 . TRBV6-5 TGTGCCAGCCATAAAGCGGGCAACCCTAACTATGGCTACACCTTC CASHKAGNPNYGYTF
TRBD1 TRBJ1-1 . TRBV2 TGTGCCAGCAGTGGCGGGACAGGGGGGGAAGCTTTCTTT CASSGGTGGEAFF
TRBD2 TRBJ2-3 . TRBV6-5 TGTGCCAGCAGTTACTCGCTAGCGGGGTACACAGATACGCAGTATTTT CASSYSLAGYTDTQYF
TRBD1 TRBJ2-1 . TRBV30 TGTGCCTGGGGGACAGATTCCTCCTACAATGAGCAGTTCTTC CAWGTDSSYNEQFF
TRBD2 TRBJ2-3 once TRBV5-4 TGTGCCAGCAGCTTGGTAGCAGCGGGGGGGCATGGCACAGATACGCAGTATTTT CASSLVAAGGHGTDTQYF
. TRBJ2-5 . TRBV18 TGTGCCAGCTCTACCCTTCAGGGGGGAAAAGAGACCCAGTACTTC CASSTLQGGKETQYF
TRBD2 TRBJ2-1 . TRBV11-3 TGTGCCAGCAGCTTGGTTCCCGGGACTAGCGGATTGAATGAGCAGTTCTTC CASSLVPGTSGLNEQFF
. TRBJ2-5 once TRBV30 TGTGCCTCCGCGGAACAAGAGACCCAGTACTTC CASAEQETQYF